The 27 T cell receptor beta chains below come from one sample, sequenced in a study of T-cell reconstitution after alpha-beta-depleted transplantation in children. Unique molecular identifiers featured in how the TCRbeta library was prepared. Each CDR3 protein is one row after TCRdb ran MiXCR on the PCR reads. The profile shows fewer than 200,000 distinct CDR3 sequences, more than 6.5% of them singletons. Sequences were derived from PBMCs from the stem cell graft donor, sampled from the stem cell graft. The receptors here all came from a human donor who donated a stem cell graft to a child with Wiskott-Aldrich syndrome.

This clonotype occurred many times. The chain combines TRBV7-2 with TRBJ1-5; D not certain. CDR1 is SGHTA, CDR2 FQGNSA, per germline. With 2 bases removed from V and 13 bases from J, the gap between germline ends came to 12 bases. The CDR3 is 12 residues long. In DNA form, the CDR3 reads TGTGCCAGCAGCTTAACCCCGGGTATGCAGCATTTT. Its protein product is CASSLTPGMQHF.

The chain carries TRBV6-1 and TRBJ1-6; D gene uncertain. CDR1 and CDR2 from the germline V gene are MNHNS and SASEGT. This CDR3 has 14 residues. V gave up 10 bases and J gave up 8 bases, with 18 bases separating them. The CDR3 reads CATSLALSHSPLHF. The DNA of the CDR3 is TGTGCCACCTCGCTGGCTCTTTCTCATTCACCCCTCCACTTT.

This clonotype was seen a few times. CDR3 in amino acids: CASSPAAGRDYGYTF. CDR3 in DNA: TGCGCCAGCAGCCCCGCGGCCGGTCGGGACTATGGCTACACCTTC. This chain connects TRBV4-1 to TRBJ1-2; D remains unclear. The CDR3 covers 15 residues. In germline, CDR1 is MGHRA, CDR2 YSYEKL. The germline V and J ends were trimmed by 4 bases and 3 bases, with 15 bases remaining between them.

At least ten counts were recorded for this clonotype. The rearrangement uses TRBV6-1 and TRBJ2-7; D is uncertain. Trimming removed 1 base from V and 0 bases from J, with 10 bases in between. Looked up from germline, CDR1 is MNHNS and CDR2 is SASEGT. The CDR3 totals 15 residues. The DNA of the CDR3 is TGTGCCAGCAGTGAAGTCCTCGCGAGCTCCTACGAGCAGTACTTC. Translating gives CASSEVLASSYEQYF.

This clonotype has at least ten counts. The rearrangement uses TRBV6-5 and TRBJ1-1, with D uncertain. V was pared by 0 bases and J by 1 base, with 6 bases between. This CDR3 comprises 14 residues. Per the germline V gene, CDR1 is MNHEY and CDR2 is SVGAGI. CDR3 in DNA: TGTGCCAGCAGTTACTCGCATGGGAACACTGAAGCTTTCTTT. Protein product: CASSYSHGNTEAFF.

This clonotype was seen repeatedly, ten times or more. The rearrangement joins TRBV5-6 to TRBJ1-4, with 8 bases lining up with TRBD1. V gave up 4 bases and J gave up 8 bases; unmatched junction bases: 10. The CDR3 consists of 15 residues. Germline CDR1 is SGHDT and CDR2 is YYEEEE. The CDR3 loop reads CASSPTGAKDEKLFF. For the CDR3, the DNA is TGTGCCAGCAGCCCGACAGGGGCTAAAGACGAAAAACTGTTTTTT.

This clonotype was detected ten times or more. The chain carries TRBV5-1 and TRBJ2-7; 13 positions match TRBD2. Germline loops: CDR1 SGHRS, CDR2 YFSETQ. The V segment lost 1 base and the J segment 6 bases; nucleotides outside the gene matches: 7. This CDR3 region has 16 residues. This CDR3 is CASSLTGLAGEGEQYF. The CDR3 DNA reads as TGCGCCAGCAGCTTGACCGGACTAGCGGGAGAGGGCGAGCAGTACTTC. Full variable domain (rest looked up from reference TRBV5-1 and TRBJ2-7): KAGVTQTPRYLIKTRGQQVTLSCSPISGHRSVSWYQQTPGQGLQFLFEYFSETQRNKGNFPGRFSGRQFSNSRSEMNVSTLELGDSALYLCASSLTGLAGEGEQYFGPGTRLTVT.

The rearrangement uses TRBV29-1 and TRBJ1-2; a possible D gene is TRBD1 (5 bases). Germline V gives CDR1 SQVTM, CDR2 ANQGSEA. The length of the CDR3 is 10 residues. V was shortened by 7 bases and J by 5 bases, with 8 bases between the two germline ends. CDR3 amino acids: CSGGEYGYTF. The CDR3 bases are TGCAGCGGGGGGGAATATGGCTACACCTTC. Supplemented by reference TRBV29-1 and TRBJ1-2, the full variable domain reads SAVISQKPSRDICQRGTSLTIQCQVDSQVTMMFWYRQQPGQSLTLIATANQGSEATYESGFVIDKFPISRPNLTFSTLTVSNMSPEDSSIYLCSGGEYGYTFGSGTRLTVV.

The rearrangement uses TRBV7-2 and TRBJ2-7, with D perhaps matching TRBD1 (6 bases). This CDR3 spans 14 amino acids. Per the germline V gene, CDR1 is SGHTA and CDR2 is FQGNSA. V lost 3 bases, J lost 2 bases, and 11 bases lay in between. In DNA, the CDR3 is TGTGCCAGCAGCTTTAGGACAGAAGCCTACGAGCAGTACTTC. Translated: CASSFRTEAYEQYF.

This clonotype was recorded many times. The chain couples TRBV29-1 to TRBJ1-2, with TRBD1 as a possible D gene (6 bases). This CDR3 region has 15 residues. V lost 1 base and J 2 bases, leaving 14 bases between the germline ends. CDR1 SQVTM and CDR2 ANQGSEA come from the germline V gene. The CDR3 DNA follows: TGCAGCGTTGAAGGGGGGGGCAGGACAAACTATGGCTACACCTTC. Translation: CSVEGGGRTNYGYTF.

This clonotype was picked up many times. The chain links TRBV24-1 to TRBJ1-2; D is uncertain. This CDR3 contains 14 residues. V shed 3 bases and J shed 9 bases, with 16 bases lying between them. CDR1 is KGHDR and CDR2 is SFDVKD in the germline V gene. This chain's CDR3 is CATSDPSFPGRYTF. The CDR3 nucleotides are TGTGCCACCAGTGATCCCAGTTTTCCGGGCCGCTACACCTTC.

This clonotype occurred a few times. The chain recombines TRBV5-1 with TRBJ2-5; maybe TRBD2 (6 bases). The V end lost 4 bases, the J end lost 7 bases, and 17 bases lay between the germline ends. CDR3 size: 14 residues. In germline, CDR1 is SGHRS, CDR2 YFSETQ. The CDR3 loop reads CASSRPEGQPTQYF. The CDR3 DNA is TGCGCCAGCAGCCGCCCGGAGGGGCAACCGACCCAGTACTTC.

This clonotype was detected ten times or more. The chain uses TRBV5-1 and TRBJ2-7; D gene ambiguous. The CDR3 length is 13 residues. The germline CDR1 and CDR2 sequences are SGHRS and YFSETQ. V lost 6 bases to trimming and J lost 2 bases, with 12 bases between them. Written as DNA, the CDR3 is TGCGCCAGCACGACCGATTTTCCCTACGAGCAGTACTTC. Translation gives CASTTDFPYEQYF.

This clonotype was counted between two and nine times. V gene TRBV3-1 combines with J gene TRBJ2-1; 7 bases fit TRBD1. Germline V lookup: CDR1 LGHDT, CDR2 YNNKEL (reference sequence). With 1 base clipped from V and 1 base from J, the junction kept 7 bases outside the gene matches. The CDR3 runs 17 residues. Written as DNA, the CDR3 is TGTGCCAGCAGCCAAGGCGCCGGGACAGTGTCCTACAATGAGCAGTTCTTC. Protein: CASSQGAGTVSYNEQFF.

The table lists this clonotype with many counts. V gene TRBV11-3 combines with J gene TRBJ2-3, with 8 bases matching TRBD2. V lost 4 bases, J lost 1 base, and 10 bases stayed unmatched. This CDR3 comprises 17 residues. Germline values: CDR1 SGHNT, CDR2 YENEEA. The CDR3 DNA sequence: TGTGCCAGCAGCTCAGGCCGGCGGGAGGTGGGCACAGATACGCAGTATTTT. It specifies CASSSGRREVGTDTQYF.

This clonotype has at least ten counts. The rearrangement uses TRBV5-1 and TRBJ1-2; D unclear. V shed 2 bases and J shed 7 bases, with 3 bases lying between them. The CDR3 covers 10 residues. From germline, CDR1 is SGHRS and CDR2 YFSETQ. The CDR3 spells CASSFPGYTF. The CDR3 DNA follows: TGCGCCAGCAGCTTCCCTGGCTACACCTTC.

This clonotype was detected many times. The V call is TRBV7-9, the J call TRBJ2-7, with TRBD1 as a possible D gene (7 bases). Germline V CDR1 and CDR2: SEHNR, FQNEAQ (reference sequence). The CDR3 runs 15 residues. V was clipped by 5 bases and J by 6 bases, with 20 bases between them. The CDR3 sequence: CASSPSGGQRVEQYF. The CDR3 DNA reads TGTGCCAGCAGCCCGTCCGGGGGACAGAGAGTCGAGCAGTACTTC.

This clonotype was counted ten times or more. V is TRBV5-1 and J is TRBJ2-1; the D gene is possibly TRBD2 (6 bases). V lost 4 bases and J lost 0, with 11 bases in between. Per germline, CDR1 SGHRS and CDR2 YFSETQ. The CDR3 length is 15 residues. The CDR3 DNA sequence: TGCGCCAGCAGCCTAGCGCCAAGCTCCTACAATGAGCAGTTCTTC. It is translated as CASSLAPSSYNEQFF.

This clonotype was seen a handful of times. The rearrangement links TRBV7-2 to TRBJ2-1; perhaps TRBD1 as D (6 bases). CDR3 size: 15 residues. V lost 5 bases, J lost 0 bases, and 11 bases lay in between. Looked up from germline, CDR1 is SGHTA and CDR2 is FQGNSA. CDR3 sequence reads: CASSPGALSYNEQFF. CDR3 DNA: TGTGCCAGCAGCCCAGGGGCTCTCTCCTACAATGAGCAGTTCTTC.

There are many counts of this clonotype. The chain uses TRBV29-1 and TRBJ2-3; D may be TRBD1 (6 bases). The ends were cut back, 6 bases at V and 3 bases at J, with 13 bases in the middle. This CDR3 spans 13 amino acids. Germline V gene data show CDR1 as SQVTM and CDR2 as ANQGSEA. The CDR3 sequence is CSVIPDSTDTQYF. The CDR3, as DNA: TGCAGCGTGATACCGGACAGTACAGATACGCAGTATTTT.

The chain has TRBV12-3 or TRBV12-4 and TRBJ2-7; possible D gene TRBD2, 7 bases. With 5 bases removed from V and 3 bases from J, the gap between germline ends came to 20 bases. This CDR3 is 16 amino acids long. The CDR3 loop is CASSPLKGGEIYEQYF. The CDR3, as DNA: TGTGCCAGCAGTCCACTCAAAGGGGGGGAAATCTACGAGCAGTACTTC.

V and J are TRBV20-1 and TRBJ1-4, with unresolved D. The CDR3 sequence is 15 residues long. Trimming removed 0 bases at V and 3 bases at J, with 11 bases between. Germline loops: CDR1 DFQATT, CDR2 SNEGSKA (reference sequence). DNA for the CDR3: TGCAGTGCTAGAGATCGACGGGCCTCTAATGAAAAACTGTTTTTT. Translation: CSARDRRASNEKLFF.

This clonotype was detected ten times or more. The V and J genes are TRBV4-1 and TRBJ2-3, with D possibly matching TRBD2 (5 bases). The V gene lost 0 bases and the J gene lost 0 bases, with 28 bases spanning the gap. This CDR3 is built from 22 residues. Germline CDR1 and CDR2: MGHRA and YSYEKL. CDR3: CASSQEFMPNPPSDYSTDTQYF. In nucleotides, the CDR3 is TGCGCCAGCAGCCAAGAGTTTATGCCGAACCCACCGTCCGACTATAGCACAGATACGCAGTATTTT.

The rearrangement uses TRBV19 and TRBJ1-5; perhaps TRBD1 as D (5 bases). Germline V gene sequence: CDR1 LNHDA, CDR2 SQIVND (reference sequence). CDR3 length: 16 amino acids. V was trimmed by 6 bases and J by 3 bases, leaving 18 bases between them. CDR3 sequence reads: CASSERLTAYNQPQHF. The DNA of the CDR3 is TGTGCCAGTAGCGAGCGACTGACAGCCTACAATCAGCCCCAGCATTTT.

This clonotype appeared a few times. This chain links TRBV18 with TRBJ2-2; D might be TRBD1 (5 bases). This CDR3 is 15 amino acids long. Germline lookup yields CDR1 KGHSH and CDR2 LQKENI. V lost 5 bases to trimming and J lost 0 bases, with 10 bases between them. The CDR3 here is CASSVQGANTGELFF. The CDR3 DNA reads TGTGCCAGCTCAGTTCAGGGCGCGAACACCGGGGAGCTGTTTTTT.

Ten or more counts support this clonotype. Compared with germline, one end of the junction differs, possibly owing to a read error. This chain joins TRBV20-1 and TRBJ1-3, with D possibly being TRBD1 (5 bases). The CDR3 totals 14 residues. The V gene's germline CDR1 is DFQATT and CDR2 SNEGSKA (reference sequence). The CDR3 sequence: CSARDSFSGNTIYF. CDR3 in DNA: TGCAGTGCTCGAGACAGCTTCTCTGGAAACACCATATATTTT.

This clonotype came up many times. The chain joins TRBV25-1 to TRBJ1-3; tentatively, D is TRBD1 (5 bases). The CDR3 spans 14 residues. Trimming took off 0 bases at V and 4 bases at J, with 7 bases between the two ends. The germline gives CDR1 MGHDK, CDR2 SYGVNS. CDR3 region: CASSEYDSGNTIYF. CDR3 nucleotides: TGTGCCAGCAGTGAATACGACAGCGGAAACACCATATATTTT.